The T cell receptor (beta chain) described here comes from a study of CD8 T cells in ankylosing spondylitis. V was cut by 3 bases and J by 4 bases, with 16 bases left in between. The CDR3 is made up of 16 amino acids. Germline V CDR1 and CDR2: SEHNR, FQNEAQ (reference sequence). Study-level results: Earlier work had already found some motif variants in reactive arthritis synovial fluid and blood. Typical of ankylosing spondylitis blood, it appeared, was a TCR beta motif of seven to nine highly homologous variants. Researchers report that disease-linked clones proved CD8+ and relatively rare in peripheral blood.

Quantitative 5'-RACE with molecular barcodes was used to make the TCR beta libraries. A single record per CDR3 protein comes from TCRdb applying MiXCR to the 5' RACE reads. Among fewer than 250,000 distinct CDR3 sequences listed, about 10% were seen once. This clonotype was detected once. Its antigen remains unidentified. The CDR3 ends on some other residue instead of the conserved phenylalanine or tryptophan, so this is likely a read error. The sequencing sample was made of blood, either unsorted or a sorted T cell fraction (not recorded which). V is TRBV7-9 and J is TRBJ1-3, with D maybe TRBD1 (5 bases). This receptor was identified in a male donor with ankylosing spondylitis or in good health (not recorded which). CDR3 residues: CASSLVQGLGGNTIYL. In DNA, the CDR3 is TGTGCCAGCAGCTTGGTCCAGGGTCTTGGCGGAAACACCATATATCTT.